Each of the 7 T cell receptor beta chains below was sequenced from the same sample in a study of T cells in Graves' hyperthyroidism and ophthalmopathy. There were TCR beta CDR3 regions amplified from RNA transcripts. First-round RT-PCR with HTBI primers amplified the TCR CDR3 region. Using its own MiXCR run on the multiplex PCR reads, TCRdb lists one record per CDR3 protein. The sample records under 350,000 distinct CDR3 sequences, over 15% being singletons. Sequencing was done on a sample of blood. The receptors here all came from a woman aged 55-69 years with Graves' ophthalmopathy.

This clonotype was counted between two and nine times. The rearrangement links TRBV18 to TRBJ2-5; TRBD1 is a possible D gene (6 bases). The CDR3 covers 14 residues. V lost 6 bases and J lost 5, with 16 bases in between. CDR1 and CDR2 (germline): KGHSH, LQKENI. The CDR3 DNA reads as TGTGCCAGCTCGCCGCAGGGGTCAGGGGAGACCCAGTACTTC. Its translation: CASSPQGSGETQYF.

This clonotype came up many times. V and J are TRBV7-2 and TRBJ2-1; 7 bases map to TRBD2. V lost 7 bases to trimming and J lost 6 bases; unmatched junction nucleotides: 6. CDR1 is SGHTA and CDR2 is FQGNSA in the germline V gene. CDR3 length: 13 residues. CDR3 sequence (DNA): TGTGCCAGCATCGCCCGACTAGCCAATGAGCAGTTCTTC. Its protein product is CASIARLANEQFF.

This clonotype was detected ten times or more. V is TRBV5-8 and J is TRBJ2-1; 11 bases align to TRBD2. Germline-derived CDR1 and CDR2 are SGHTS and YDEGEE. V lost 5 bases, J lost 3 bases, and 7 bases stayed unmatched. This CDR3 contains 16 residues. DNA for the CDR3: TGTGCCAGCAGGCGTACTAGCGGGAGAGACTACAATGAGCAGTTCTTC. This sequence encodes CASRRTSGRDYNEQFF.

This clonotype was detected ten times or more. J is TRBJ1-2 and V is TRBV7-2, with D uncertain. The CDR3 is 16 amino acids. V lost 5 bases and J 0 bases, leaving 16 bases between the germline ends. Germline V CDR1 and CDR2: SGHTA, FQGNSA. The CDR3 here is CASSQMGFQTNYGYTF. CDR3 in DNA: TGTGCCAGCAGCCAAATGGGGTTTCAGACTAACTATGGCTACACCTTC.

V is TRBV4-1 and J is TRBJ1-2; possible D gene TRBD1, 5 bases. There are 16 residues in the CDR3. Trimming pared 1 base from V and 1 base from J, leaving 13 bases between. Germline CDR1 MGHRA, CDR2 YSYEKL. The CDR3 sequence: CASSQALGEVNYGYTF. The CDR3 DNA is TGCGCCAGCAGCCAAGCGTTGGGGGAGGTTAACTATGGCTACACCTTC.

V gene TRBV5-7 combines with J gene TRBJ1-6; a weak D match, TRBD1 (6 bases). TRBV5-7 is marked as an open reading frame, function uncertain. Trimming left V 0 bases short and J 2 bases short, with 18 bases between. The CDR3 covers 19 residues. The chain's CDR3 is CASSLERWGAVAYNSPLHF. In DNA, the CDR3 is TGTGCCAGCAGCTTGGAACGATGGGGGGCTGTCGCCTATAATTCACCCCTCCACTTT.

The chain is built from TRBV19 and TRBJ2-5; 13 bases align to TRBD2. The CDR3 runs to 16 residues. J gave up 2 bases and V 7 bases, and 7 bases lay outside the gene matches. Per germline, CDR1 LNHDA and CDR2 SQIVND (reference sequence). CDR3: CASTARTSGSQETQYF. Here the CDR3 DNA reads TGTGCCAGTACCGCCCGGACTAGCGGGAGTCAAGAGACCCAGTACTTC.